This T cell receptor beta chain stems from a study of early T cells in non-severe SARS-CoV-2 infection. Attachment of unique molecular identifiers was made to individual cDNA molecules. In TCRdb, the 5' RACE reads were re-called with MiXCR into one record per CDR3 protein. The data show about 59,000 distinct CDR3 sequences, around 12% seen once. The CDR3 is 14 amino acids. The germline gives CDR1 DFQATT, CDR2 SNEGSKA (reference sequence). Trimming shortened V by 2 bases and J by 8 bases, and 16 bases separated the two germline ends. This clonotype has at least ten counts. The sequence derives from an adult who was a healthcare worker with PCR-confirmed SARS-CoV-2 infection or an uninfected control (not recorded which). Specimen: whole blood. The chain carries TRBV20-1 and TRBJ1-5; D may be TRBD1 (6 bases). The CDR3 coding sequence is TGCAGTGCTAGAAGGGACAACACCCCTGAGCCCCAGCATTTT. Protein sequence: CSARRDNTPEPQHF.